These 6 T cell receptor beta chains came from one sample sequenced in a study of T cell repertoires in cytomegalovirus infection. In TCRdb, the reads were re-called with MiXCR into one record per CDR3 protein. Here the sample spans about 900,000 distinct CDR3 sequences, roughly 30% being singletons. These receptors' antigens are unknown. Specimen: cultured CD8+ T cells from PBMCs, collected from culture after CMV antigen stimulation. These receptors were collected from a human donor in good health (CMV status not recorded). Some clones in this sample may be carry-over from other donors' samples.

DNA of the CDR3: TGTGCCAGTAGTATCGGGTTCGGGACGCAATCCGGGGAGCTGTTTTTT. Translated, it gives CASSIGFGTQSGELFF. The chain is built from TRBV19 and TRBJ2-2, with D perhaps given as TRBD1 or TRBD2 (5 bases each). The CDR3 contains 16 residues. The germline V and J ends were trimmed by 3 bases and 6 bases, with 17 bases remaining between them. The germline V gene encodes CDR1 LNHDA and CDR2 SQIVND (reference sequence). Supplemented by reference TRBV19 and TRBJ2-2, the full variable domain reads DGGITQSPKYLFRKEGQNVTLSCEQNLNHDAMYWYRQDPGQGLRLIYYSQIVNDFQKGDIAEGYSVSREKKESFPLTVTSAQKNPTAFYLCASSIGFGTQSGELFFGEGSRLTVL.

This clonotype has only a few counts. The chain links TRBV6-5 to TRBJ2-1, with a possible D match to TRBD2 (7 bases). V lost 5 bases and J lost 2, with 16 bases in between. Germline values: CDR1 MNHEY, CDR2 SVGAGI. This CDR3 comprises 16 residues. CDR3 region: CASSHGGGGPYNEQFF. For the CDR3, the DNA is TGTGCCAGCAGTCACGGAGGCGGGGGCCCCTACAATGAGCAGTTCTTC.

This CDR3 is CASRITDSGNTIYF. DNA of the CDR3: TGTGCCAGCAGAATAACAGACTCTGGAAACACCATATATTTT. The chain uses TRBV12-3 or TRBV12-4 and TRBJ1-3; D is ambiguous. V was pared by 6 bases and J by 0 bases, with 9 bases between. The CDR3 length is 14 residues.

V usage is TRBV20-1 and J usage is TRBJ2-4; D gene ambiguous. V lost 6 bases to trimming and J lost 0 bases, with 12 bases between them. CDR3 length: 14 amino acids. Germline V gene lookup returns CDR1 DFQATT and CDR2 SNEGSKA (reference sequence). The CDR3 DNA reads TGCAGTGCCCCCTTTCTATTAGCCAAAAACATTCAGTACTTC. Translation gives CSAPFLLAKNIQYF.

The chain employs TRBV12-3 or TRBV12-4 and TRBJ2-5; TRBD1 matches 10 bases. Trimming at V came to 6 bases and at J to 2 bases, leaving 6 bases not matched to a gene. This CDR3 contains 15 residues. CDR3 amino acids: CASSPRTGGQETQYF. The CDR3 DNA sequence: TGTGCCAGCAGCCCCCGGACAGGGGGTCAAGAGACCCAGTACTTC.

This clonotype was seen only a few times. This chain links TRBV7-9 with TRBJ1-1; perhaps TRBD1 as D (5 bases). The V gene lost 6 bases and the J gene lost 8 bases, with 16 bases spanning the gap. This CDR3 is built from 13 residues. Germline assignment: CDR1 SEHNR and CDR2 FQNEAQ (reference sequence). The CDR3 region is CASSFGGDAEAFF. CDR3 coding DNA: TGTGCCAGCAGTTTCGGGGGGGATGCCGAAGCTTTCTTT. The entire variable domain, with the rest obtained from reference TRBV7-9 and TRBJ1-1, is as follows: DTGVSQNPRHKITKRGQNVTFRCDPISEHNRLYWYRQTLGQGPEFLTYFQNEAQLEKSRLLSDRFSAERPKGSFSTLEIQRTEQGDSAMYLCASSFGGDAEAFFGQGTRLTVV.